The present entry profiles one T cell receptor (beta chain) with its context. Germline V lookup: CDR1 MGHRA, CDR2 YSYEKL. V was cut by 3 bases and J by 4 bases, with 16 bases left in between. This CDR3 region has 16 residues. These data are taken from a study of T cell changes during pregnancy in multiple sclerosis. Assay used: immunoSEQ multiplex PCR; TCRdb lists only in-frame clones, some missing. The sample includes about 84,000 clones, about 95% of them seen just once. The clonotype comes from a female donor with multiple sclerosis, enrolled in a pregnancy study. Sequencing used peripheral blood, obtained in the third trimester of pregnancy. The genes are TRBV4-1 and TRBJ2-1; tentative D call: TRBD1 (6 bases). The CDR3 DNA reads as TGCGCCAGCAGCCACAACAGGGAAAGGGTGTACAATGAGCAGTTCTTC. Translated: CASSHNRERVYNEQFF.